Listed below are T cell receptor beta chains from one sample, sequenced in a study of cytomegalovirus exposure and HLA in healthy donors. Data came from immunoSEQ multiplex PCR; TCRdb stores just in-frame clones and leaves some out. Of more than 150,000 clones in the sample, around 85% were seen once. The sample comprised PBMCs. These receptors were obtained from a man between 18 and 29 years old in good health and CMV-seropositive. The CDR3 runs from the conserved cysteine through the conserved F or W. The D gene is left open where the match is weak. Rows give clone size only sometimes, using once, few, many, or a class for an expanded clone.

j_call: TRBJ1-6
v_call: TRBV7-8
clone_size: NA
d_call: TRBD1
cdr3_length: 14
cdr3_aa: CASSLQGSTGPLHF
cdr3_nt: TGTGCCAGCAGCCTACAGGGGTCGACAGGGCCCCTCCACTTT

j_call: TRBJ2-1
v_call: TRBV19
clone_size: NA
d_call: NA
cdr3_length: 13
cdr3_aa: CASSIVNYNEQFF
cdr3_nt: TGTGCCAGTAGTATAGTCAACTACAATGAGCAGTTCTTC

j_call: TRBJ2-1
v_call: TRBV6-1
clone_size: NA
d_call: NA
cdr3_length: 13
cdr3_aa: CASSALEGYEQFF
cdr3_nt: TGTGCCAGCAGCGCCCTGGAGGGCTATGAGCAGTTCTTC

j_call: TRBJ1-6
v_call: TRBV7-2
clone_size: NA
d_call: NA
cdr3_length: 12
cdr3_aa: CASSFRDSPLHF
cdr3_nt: TGTGCCAGCAGTTTCAGGGATTCACCCCTCCACTTT

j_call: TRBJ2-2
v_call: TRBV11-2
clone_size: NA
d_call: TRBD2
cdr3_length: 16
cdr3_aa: CASSSLPGGPLVELFF
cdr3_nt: TGTGCCAGCAGCTCCCTCCCGGGGGGGCCCCTCGTGGAGCTGTTTTTT

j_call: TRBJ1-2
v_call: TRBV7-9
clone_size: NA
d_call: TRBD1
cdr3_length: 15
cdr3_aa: CASSLGPTGVIGYTF
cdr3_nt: TGTGCCAGCAGCTTAGGCCCTACAGGGGTGATAGGCTACACCTTC

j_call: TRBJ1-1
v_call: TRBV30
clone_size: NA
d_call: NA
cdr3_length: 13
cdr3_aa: CAWSPRGLSEAFF
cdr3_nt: TGTGCCTGGAGCCCCCGGGGTTTAAGTGAAGCTTTCTTT

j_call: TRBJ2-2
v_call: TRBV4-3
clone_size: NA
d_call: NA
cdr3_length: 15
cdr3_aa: CASSQDPRVTGELFF
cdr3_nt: TGCGCCAGCAGCCAAGATCCCCGAGTCACCGGGGAGCTGTTTTTT

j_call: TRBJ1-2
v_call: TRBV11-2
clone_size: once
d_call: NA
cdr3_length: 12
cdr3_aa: CASSGWGVGYTF
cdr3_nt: TGTGCCAGCAGCGGATGGGGGGTCGGCTACACCTTC

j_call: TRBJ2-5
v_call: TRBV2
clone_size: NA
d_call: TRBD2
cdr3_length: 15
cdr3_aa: CASGTSGGRMETQYF
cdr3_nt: TGTGCCAGCGGGACTAGCGGGGGGAGGATGGAGACCCAGTACTTC

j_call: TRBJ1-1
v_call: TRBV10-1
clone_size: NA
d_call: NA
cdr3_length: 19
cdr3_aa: CASSELNIERWRVNTEAFF
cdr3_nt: TGCGCCAGCAGTGAGTTAAACATCGAAAGGTGGAGGGTCAACACTGAAGCTTTCTTT

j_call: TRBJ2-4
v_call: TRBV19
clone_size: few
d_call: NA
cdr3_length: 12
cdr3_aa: CASSWLDSIKYF
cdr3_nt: TGTGCCAGTAGTTGGTTGGACAGTATAAAGTACTTC

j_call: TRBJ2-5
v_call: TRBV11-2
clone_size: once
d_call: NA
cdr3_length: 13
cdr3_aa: CASSLGPEGTQYF
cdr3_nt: TGTGCCAGCAGCTTAGGCCCAGAGGGGACCCAGTACTTC

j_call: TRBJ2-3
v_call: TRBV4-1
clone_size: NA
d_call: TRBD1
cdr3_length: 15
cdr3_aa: CASSQVFDRADTQYF
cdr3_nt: TGCGCCAGCAGCCAAGTCTTTGACAGGGCGGATACGCAGTATTTT

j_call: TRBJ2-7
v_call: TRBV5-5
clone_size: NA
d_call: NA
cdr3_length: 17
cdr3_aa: CASSLQGGVRGFYEQYF
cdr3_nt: TGTGCCAGCAGCTTGCAGGGGGGCGTTCGTGGGTTCTACGAGCAGTACTTC

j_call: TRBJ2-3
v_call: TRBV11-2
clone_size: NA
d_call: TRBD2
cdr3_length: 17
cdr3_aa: CASSFYASGVSTDTQYF
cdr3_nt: TGTGCCAGCAGCTTTTACGCTAGCGGGGTGAGCACAGATACGCAGTATTTT

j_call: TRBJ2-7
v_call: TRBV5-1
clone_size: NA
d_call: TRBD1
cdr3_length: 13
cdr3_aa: CASRDSGPYEQYF
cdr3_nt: TGCGCCAGCCGGGACAGCGGCCCCTACGAGCAGTACTTC

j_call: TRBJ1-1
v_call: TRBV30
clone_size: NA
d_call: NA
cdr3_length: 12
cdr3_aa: CAWEHRETEAFF
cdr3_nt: TGTGCCTGGGAACACAGGGAAACTGAAGCTTTCTTT

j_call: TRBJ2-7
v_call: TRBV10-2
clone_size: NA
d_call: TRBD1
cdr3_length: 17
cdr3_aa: CASSEQTTGVGSYEQYF
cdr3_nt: TGCGCCAGCAGTGAACAAACGACAGGGGTTGGGTCCTACGAGCAGTACTTC

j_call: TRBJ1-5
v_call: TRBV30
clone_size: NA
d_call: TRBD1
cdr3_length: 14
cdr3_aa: CAWSVGQGRQPQHF
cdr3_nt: TGTGCCTGGAGTGTCGGACAGGGCCGGCAGCCCCAGCATTTT